This passage covers 20 T cell receptor beta chains from one sample sequenced in a study of T cell changes during pregnancy in multiple sclerosis. Assay: immunoSEQ multiplex PCR; the TCRdb copy retains only in-frame clones and omits some. Among about 53,000 clones listed, 85% to 90% were seen once. Material: peripheral blood, obtained after pregnancy. The receptors derive from a female donor in good health, enrolled as a control in a pregnancy study.

The rearrangement links TRBV13 to TRBJ2-7; TRBD2 agrees at 7 bases. Germline values: CDR1 PRHDT, CDR2 FYEKMQ (reference sequence). The CDR3 length is 18 residues. The trim removed 0 bases at V and 2 bases at J, leaving 13 bases unmatched. The CDR3 sequence is CASSLGLRASGHPYEQYF. For the CDR3, the DNA is TGTGCCAGCAGCTTAGGCTTACGGGCTAGCGGACACCCCTACGAGCAGTACTTC.

This chain links TRBV10-3 with TRBJ1-3; D is unclear. The germline gives CDR1 ENHRY, CDR2 SYGVKD. V lost 6 bases and J 0 bases, leaving 12 bases between the germline ends. The CDR3 extends over 15 amino acids. The CDR3 spells CAISVDRGSGNTIYF. The CDR3 nucleotides read TGTGCCATCAGCGTGGATCGGGGCTCTGGAAACACCATATATTTT.

J is TRBJ1-2 and V is TRBV27, with 9 bases that match TRBD1. Per germline, CDR1 MNHEY and CDR2 SMNVEV (reference sequence). Unmatched junction bases numbered 8, after V lost 5 bases and J lost 4 bases. The CDR3 runs to 15 residues. This chain's CDR3 is CASSPPGQGIYGYTF. DNA of the CDR3: TGTGCCAGCAGTCCTCCGGGACAGGGTATCTATGGCTACACCTTC.

The genes are TRBV30 and TRBJ2-7; the D gene is possibly TRBD1 (6 bases). The CDR3 spans 14 residues. V lost 1 base to trimming and J lost 0 bases, with 10 bases between them. The germline V gene has CDR1 GTSNPN and CDR2 SVGIG (reference sequence). The CDR3 sequence is CAWSADRPSYEQYF. The CDR3 bases are TGTGCCTGGAGTGCGGACAGACCCTCCTACGAGCAGTACTTC.

The chain has TRBV6-6 and TRBJ1-1; D is unresolved. The V and J ends lost 8 bases and 2 bases respectively, with 12 bases between them. CDR3 size: 13 residues. Germline V lookup: CDR1 MNHNY, CDR2 SVGAGI (reference sequence). CDR3 residues: CASLYVGNTEAFF. DNA of the CDR3: TGTGCCAGCTTATACGTGGGCAACACTGAAGCTTTCTTT.

The chain carries TRBV4-2 and TRBJ2-7, with 10 positions matching TRBD2. From germline, CDR1 is LGHNA and CDR2 YNFKEQ. The trim removed 0 bases at V and 1 base at J, leaving 9 bases unmatched. The CDR3 sequence is 18 residues long. This CDR3 is CASSQDRLAGEHSYEQYF. DNA for the CDR3: TGTGCCAGCAGCCAAGATAGGCTAGCGGGGGAACATTCCTACGAGCAGTACTTC.

This chain links TRBV6-6 with TRBJ2-7; 8 nucleotides line up with TRBD1. CDR1 and CDR2 from the germline V gene are MNHNY and SVGAGI (reference sequence). The length of the CDR3 is 13 residues. After removal of 5 bases from V and 3 bases from J, the junction contained 3 bases not matched to a gene. For the CDR3, the DNA is TGTGCCAGCAGTCTGGGACAGGTCTACGAGCAGTACTTC. Amino acids: CASSLGQVYEQYF.

The chain links TRBV4-3 to TRBJ2-1; unclear D gene. V dropped 4 bases and J dropped 7 bases, with 11 bases sitting between them. This CDR3 comprises 13 residues. Per germline, CDR1 LGHNA and CDR2 YSLEER. The CDR3 DNA follows: TGCGCCAGCAGCCTTCATACAGCTAATGAGCAGTTCTTC. Translating it yields CASSLHTANEQFF.

The V and J genes are TRBV15 and TRBJ2-3; D is perhaps TRBD1 (5 bases). V lost 3 bases and J 1 base, leaving 8 bases between the germline ends. This CDR3 has 14 residues. CDR1 is LNHNV and CDR2 is YYDKDF in the germline V gene (reference sequence). CDR3 in amino acids: CATSRDIGTDTQYF. CDR3 nucleotides: TGTGCCACCAGCAGGGACATTGGCACAGATACGCAGTATTTT.

This clone has just one count. This chain links TRBV25-1 with TRBJ2-7; 8 positions match TRBD1. The V gene's germline CDR1 is MGHDK and CDR2 SYGVNS. J lost 3 bases, V lost 7 bases, and 14 bases had no gene match. The CDR3 has 16 residues. DNA for the CDR3: TGTGCCAGCACAAAATCGACAGGGGCTACCCTCTACGAGCAGTACTTC. Amino acids: CASTKSTGATLYEQYF.

V usage is TRBV30 and J usage is TRBJ1-2; tentatively, D is TRBD1 (5 bases). The CDR3 has 12 residues. Deletions cut 8 bases from V and 4 bases from J, with 14 bases between. Per the germline V gene, CDR1 is GTSNPN and CDR2 is SVGIG (reference sequence). The CDR3 region is CAGGRGGYGYTF. CDR3 DNA: TGTGCCGGAGGTCGGGGGGGCTATGGCTACACCTTC.

The chain employs TRBV27 and TRBJ2-7; D is undetermined. The CDR3 extends over 11 amino acids. V was cut by 3 bases and J by 7 bases, with 7 bases left in between. Germline V gene sequence: CDR1 MNHEY, CDR2 SMNVEV (reference sequence). The CDR3 region has the DNA TGTGCCAGCAGTTTCCCCCCGGAGCAGTACTTC. It specifies CASSFPPEQYF.

This clone was picked up one time. V gene TRBV6-5 combines with J gene TRBJ1-4, with D possibly matching TRBD1 (5 bases). Germline V gene sequence: CDR1 MNHEY, CDR2 SVGAGI. Trimming removed 6 bases from V and 2 bases from J, with 10 bases in between. CDR3 length: 14 residues. In DNA, the CDR3 is TGTGCCAGCAGCGGGGGGAAGACTAATGAAAAACTGTTTTTT. Translating it yields CASSGGKTNEKLFF.

This chain uses TRBV2 with TRBJ2-7; D not certain. The CDR3 extends over 14 amino acids. Germline CDR1 and CDR2: SNHLY and FYNNEI. V lost 7 bases and J 3 bases, leaving 16 bases between the germline ends. The CDR3 spells CASTLELRFYEQYF. CDR3 coding DNA: TGTGCCAGCACATTAGAGTTACGGTTCTACGAGCAGTACTTC.

CDR3 protein: CASSLARLAGETQYF. The CDR3 DNA reads as TGCGCCAGCAGCTTGGCCCGCCTAGCGGGAGAGACCCAGTACTTC. The chain links TRBV5-1 to TRBJ2-5, with TRBD2 matching over 8 bases. CDR3 length equals 15 residues. V dropped 0 bases and J dropped 4; count of bases not matched to a gene: 5. The germline gives CDR1 SGHRS, CDR2 YFSETQ.

This chain connects TRBV11-2 to TRBJ2-7; 10 bases fit TRBD1. Trimming removed 5 bases from V and 4 bases from J; junction bases left unmatched: 5. The CDR3 sequence is 14 residues long. Germline lookup yields CDR1 SGHAT and CDR2 FQNNGV. The CDR3 sequence is CASSPRDRGYEQYF. The DNA for the CDR3 is TGTGCCAGCAGCCCCCGGGACAGGGGTTACGAGCAGTACTTC.

The V call is TRBV9, the J call TRBJ2-2; TRBD1 agrees at 11 bases. With 10 bases clipped from V and 5 bases from J, the junction kept 7 bases outside the gene matches. Germline CDR1 reads SGDLS; CDR2 reads YYNGEE. The CDR3 has 14 residues. In nucleotides, the CDR3 is TGTGCCTGTTCACGGGACAGGGGGACCGGGGAGCTGTTTTTT. It yields the protein CACSRDRGTGELFF.

V and J are TRBV4-3 and TRBJ2-1; 11 bases fit TRBD2. The V segment lost 1 base and the J segment 4 bases; nucleotides outside the gene matches: 9. Germline V lookup: CDR1 LGHNA, CDR2 YSLEER. The CDR3 is made up of 18 amino acids. For the CDR3, the DNA is TGCGCCAGCAGCCAAGCCCCCCTAGCGGGGGGTTTTTACAATGAGCAGTTCTTC. It translates to CASSQAPLAGGFYNEQFF.

The chain couples TRBV2 to TRBJ2-7; 11 bases match TRBD1. CDR3 length: 16 amino acids. The V segment lost 4 bases and the J segment 1 base; nucleotides outside the gene matches: 6. Germline CDR1 SNHLY, CDR2 FYNNEI. CDR3 nucleotide sequence: TGTGCCAGCAGTGCCGCGGGACAGGGGGATTCCTACGAGCAGTACTTC. Translated, it gives CASSAAGQGDSYEQYF.

In its sample, this clone was seen once. The J gene is TRBJ2-5, the V gene TRBV7-3, with 10 bases lining up with TRBD2. Germline values: CDR1 SGHTA, CDR2 FQGTGA. The CDR3 runs to 15 residues. J gave up 2 bases and V 3 bases, and 3 bases lay outside the gene matches. The CDR3: CASSLNSGGQETQYF. The CDR3 nucleotides read TGTGCCAGCAGCTTGAATAGCGGGGGGCAAGAGACCCAGTACTTC.